This is a list of T cell receptor beta chains from one sample in a study of blood T cell repertoires in COVID-19. Assay: immunoSEQ multiplex PCR; the TCRdb copy retains only in-frame clones and omits some. The sample has about 210,000 clones; around four fifths are singletons. The sample consisted of PBMCs or T cells enriched from blood (not recorded which). Source of these receptors: a man aged 40-50 years who had recovered from COVID-19. The CDR3 runs from the conserved cysteine through the conserved F or W. A D gene is named only where the DNA matches it firmly. Expanded clones are given a class, and other clones once, few, many or no size at all.

TRBV27	TRBD1	TRBJ2-7	few	TGTGCCAGCAGTTCGACCGGGACAGGGGCCTACGAGCAGTACTTC	CASSSTGTGAYEQYF
TRBV5-1	.	TRBJ1-3	.	TGCGCCAGCAGCTTAGGGGAGGCTGGAAACACCATATATTTT	CASSLGEAGNTIYF
TRBV24-1	.	TRBJ2-5	.	TGTGCCACCAGTGATTTGGCCAGGGGAGCAGAGACCCAGTACTTC	CATSDLARGAETQYF
TRBV9	.	TRBJ2-2	.	TGTGCCAGCAGAGGAGGCCAGGGGATGAACACCGGGGAGCTGTTTTTT	CASRGGQGMNTGELFF
TRBV11-2	.	TRBJ2-1	.	TGTGCCAGCAGCTTAGAGCGGTATATCAATGAGCAGTTCTTC	CASSLERYINEQFF
TRBV19	.	TRBJ1-4	.	TGTGCCAGTAGTAACAGGGCGCTTAATGAAAAACTGTTTTTT	CASSNRALNEKLFF
TRBV27	.	TRBJ2-5	.	TGTGCCAGCAGTTCCTTAGGACAGTCAATCTTGGGGACCCAGTACTTC	CASSSLGQSILGTQYF
TRBV24-1	.	TRBJ1-3	.	TGTGCCACCAGTGATCCGGGATTTGGCGGCACCATATATTTT	CATSDPGFGGTIYF
TRBV19	.	TRBJ1-1	.	TGTGCCAGTACCCCCAGGGAGGCCTTGAACACTGAAGCTTTCTTT	CASTPREALNTEAFF
TRBV18	.	TRBJ2-1	.	TGTGCCAGCTCACCAGGGGCTCCCTCCTACAATGAGCAGTTCTTC	CASSPGAPSYNEQFF
TRBV5-1	TRBD1	TRBJ1-3	once	TGCGCCAGCAGCTTGCTTCCCGGGACAGGGGATTATAGTTCTGGAAACACCATATATTTT	CASSLLPGTGDYSSGNTIYF
TRBV19	.	TRBJ2-2	.	TGTGCCAGTAGTAAAGAGCGCCTGCAGAACACCGGGGAGCTGTTTTTT	CASSKERLQNTGELFF
TRBV4-2	TRBD2	TRBJ2-1	.	TGTGCCAGCAGCCAAAACGAAGCGGGAGGGGCCTACAATGAGCAGTTCTTC	CASSQNEAGGAYNEQFF
TRBV15	TRBD1	TRBJ1-1	.	TGTGCCACCCAGACAGGGCGCAACACTGAAGCTTTCTTT	CATQTGRNTEAFF
TRBV4-1	TRBD1	TRBJ1-1	.	TGCGCCAGCAGCCAGCCCCCCGGGACAGCCTACTTCAACACTGAAGCTTTCTTT	CASSQPPGTAYFNTEAFF
TRBV3-1/TRBV3-2	.	TRBJ2-5	.	TGTGCCAGCATTCCCTCGGGAAGGACTCAAGAGACCCAGTACTTC	CASIPSGRTQETQYF